The 19 T cell receptor beta chains below all came from one sample that was sequenced in a study of blood T cell repertoires in COVID-19 (dated by TCRdb to about 2020). The library was generated by the immunoSEQ multiplex PCR assay. Not all clones reach the TCRdb copy of this immuneACCESS table, which keeps in-frame sequences only. Checked studies attribute under half of the gap to unresolved V genes and leave the rest unexplained. The sample has 70,000 or so clones on record, roughly 83% of them singletons. More than 2% of the sample is held by the ten biggest clonotypes. Input material: peripheral blood. The origin of the receptors is a man older than 75 with active or convalescent COVID-19.

The chain links TRBV19 to TRBJ2-7; D call uncertain. The germline V and J ends were trimmed by 5 bases and 3 bases, with 11 bases remaining between them. Germline values: CDR1 LNHDA, CDR2 SQIVND (reference sequence). This CDR3 comprises 13 residues. The CDR3 loop reads CASSVTFLYEQYF. The CDR3 DNA is TGTGCCAGTAGTGTGACATTCCTCTACGAGCAGTACTTC.

This chain links TRBV12-5 with TRBJ2-3, with 11 bases aligning to TRBD2. Germline V CDR1 and CDR2: LGHNT, FRNRAP. Losses at the gene ends were 7 bases for V and 0 bases for J; bases not matched to a gene: 18. This CDR3 contains 20 residues. The CDR3 coding sequence is TGTGCTAGTGCCTTTGAAGCGGGGACTAGCGGAATTTATAGCACAGATACGCAGTATTTT. This encodes CASAFEAGTSGIYSTDTQYF.

The chain uses TRBV4-1 and TRBJ1-6; D uncertain. The CDR3 length is 16 residues. Trimming shortened V by 4 bases and J by 0 bases, and 10 bases separated the two germline ends. Looked up from germline, CDR1 is MGHRA and CDR2 is YSYEKL. This chain's CDR3 is CASSRELSSYNSPLHF. Here the CDR3 DNA reads TGCGCCAGCAGCCGAGAACTGAGCTCCTATAATTCACCCCTCCACTTT.

V is TRBV18 and J is TRBJ2-1, with 9 positions matching TRBD1. The V and J ends lost 2 bases and 7 bases, in that order; junction bases with no gene match: 6. Germline assignment: CDR1 KGHSH and CDR2 LQKENI. CDR3 length: 15 amino acids. CDR3 DNA sequence: TGTGCCAGCTCACCATTTAGACAGGGGGTGAATGAGCAGTTCTTC. It codes for CASSPFRQGVNEQFF.

This clone turned up a few times. V usage is TRBV7-6 and J usage is TRBJ2-6; a possible D gene is TRBD1 (5 bases). This CDR3 region has 18 residues. Germline CDR1 and CDR2: SGHVS and FNYEAQ. V lost 3 bases and J lost 1, with 16 bases in between. CDR3 coding DNA: TGTGCCAGCAGCTTCTCCTCGGGCAGGGCGTCTGGGGCCAACGTCCTGACTTTC. Translated, it gives CASSFSSGRASGANVLTF. The complete variable domain, with remaining parts taken from reference TRBV7-6 and TRBJ2-6, reads GAGVSQSPRYKVTKRGQDVALRCDPISGHVSLYWYRQALGQGPEFLTYFNYEAQQDKSGLPNDRFSAERPEGSISTLTIQRTEQRDSAMYRCASSFSSGRASGANVLTFGAGSRLTVL.

The V and J genes are TRBV2 and TRBJ1-1; possibly TRBD1 for D (5 bases). This CDR3 has 13 residues. V was clipped by 7 bases and J by 1 base, with 10 bases between them. CDR1 and CDR2 (germline): SNHLY, FYNNEI. CDR3 DNA: TGTGCCAGCACTCGTCAGGGGAACACTGAAGCTTTCTTT. It codes for CASTRQGNTEAFF.

The rearrangement joins TRBV19 to TRBJ1-2; 9 nucleotides line up with TRBD1. The germline V gene has CDR1 LNHDA and CDR2 SQIVND (reference sequence). The CDR3 sequence is 14 residues long. Trimming at V came to 6 bases and at J to 7 bases, leaving 9 bases not matched to a gene. CDR3 in DNA: TGTGCCAGTAGAGAGGACAGGGGACGAGGTGGCTACACCTTC. Its translation: CASREDRGRGGYTF. The full variable domain, with the rest looked up from reference TRBV19 and TRBJ1-2, is DGGITQSPKYLFRKEGQNVTLSCEQNLNHDAMYWYRQDPGQGLRLIYYSQIVNDFQKGDIAEGYSVSREKKESFPLTVTSAQKNPTAFYLCASREDRGRGGYTFGSGTRLTVV.

V usage is TRBV28 and J usage is TRBJ1-2; 8 bases agree with TRBD1. CDR3 size: 12 residues. Germline V CDR1 and CDR2: MDHEN, SYDVKM. Losses at the gene ends were 7 bases for V and 8 bases for J; bases not matched to a gene: 6. CDR3 in amino acids: CASTTGVSGYTF. In DNA form, the CDR3 reads TGTGCCAGCACGACAGGGGTCTCGGGCTACACCTTC.

V gene TRBV5-6 combines with J gene TRBJ2-2; no reliable D call. Germline assignment: CDR1 SGHDT and CDR2 YYEEEE. V lost 5 bases and J 2 bases, leaving 10 bases between the germline ends. The CDR3 is 14 residues long. The CDR3 nucleotides read TGTGCCAGCAGACTGAGGCTAAACACCGGGGAGCTGTTTTTT. Protein sequence: CASRLRLNTGELFF.

The chain couples TRBV6-5 to TRBJ2-2, with a possible D match to TRBD2 (5 bases). Germline V CDR1 and CDR2: MNHEY, SVGAGI. The CDR3 length is 15 residues. V lost 6 bases and J 0 bases, leaving 11 bases between the germline ends. The CDR3 loop is CASRNEGANTGELFF. CDR3 nucleotides: TGTGCCAGCAGAAACGAGGGTGCGAACACCGGGGAGCTGTTTTTT.

The CDR3 reads CASSSRVATEAFF. As DNA, the CDR3 is TGTGCCAGCAGCTCCAGGGTTGCCACTGAAGCTTTCTTT. This chain links TRBV11-2 with TRBJ1-1; tentative D call: TRBD1 (5 bases). Trimming cost V 4 bases and J 4 bases, with 10 bases left between them. CDR1 and CDR2 (germline): SGHAT, FQNNGV. The CDR3 covers 13 residues.

The chain employs TRBV30 and TRBJ1-1; possibly TRBD1 for D (5 bases). Trimming took 3 bases from V and 3 from J, leaving 14 bases between them. Germline assignment: CDR1 GTSNPN and CDR2 SVGIG (reference sequence). The CDR3 has 14 residues. This CDR3 reads CAWSVRGRDTEAFF. The CDR3 DNA reads TGTGCCTGGAGCGTTAGGGGCAGGGACACTGAAGCTTTCTTT.

CDR3 DNA: TGCGCCAGCAGCCTTCAGCTAGCGGGAGGGTTGGCAGTTGAGCAGTTCTTC. This gives the protein CASSLQLAGGLAVEQFF. This sequence joins TRBV5-1 and TRBJ2-1; 12 nucleotides line up with TRBD2. The CDR3 runs to 17 residues. In germline, CDR1 is SGHRS, CDR2 YFSETQ. After removal of 4 bases from V and 9 bases from J, the junction contained 14 bases not matched to a gene.

The CDR3 coding sequence is TGCGCCAGCAGCTTGGATCTTGGCCAGCCCCAGCATTTT. It specifies CASSLDLGQPQHF. This sequence joins TRBV5-1 and TRBJ1-5; D is unresolved. The CDR3 is 13 residues long. Deletions cut 0 bases from V and 7 bases from J, with 8 bases between. Germline CDR1 and CDR2: SGHRS and YFSETQ.

The chain links TRBV27 to TRBJ2-2, with D possibly TRBD1 on 6 matching bases. The CDR3 extends over 14 amino acids. Germline V gene sequence: CDR1 MNHEY, CDR2 SMNVEV (reference sequence). The CDR3 DNA reads TGTGGCGTGGGGACACGCACGAACACCGGGGAGCTGTTTTTT. It yields the protein CGVGTRTNTGELFF.

V and J are TRBV11-3 and TRBJ2-5, with 11 nucleotides matching TRBD2. This CDR3 has 14 residues. Looked up from germline, CDR1 is SGHNT and CDR2 is YENEEA. The V and J ends lost 6 bases and 5 bases, in that order; junction bases with no gene match: 5. The CDR3 reads CASRTSGSLETQYF. The CDR3 region has the DNA TGTGCCAGCAGAACTAGCGGGAGTTTGGAGACCCAGTACTTC.

This clone was recorded only once. V usage is TRBV5-5 and J usage is TRBJ1-5; D ambiguous. Germline CDR1 and CDR2: SGHKS and YYEKEE (reference sequence). The V and J ends lost 3 bases and 1 base respectively, with 11 bases between them. CDR3 length: 15 residues. The CDR3 reads CASSWAGRSNQPQHF. The CDR3 DNA reads TGTGCCAGCAGCTGGGCGGGCCGGAGCAATCAGCCCCAGCATTTT. Variable domain in full (rest from reference TRBV5-5 and TRBJ1-5): DAGVTQSPTHLIKTRGQQVTLRCSPISGHKSVSWYQQVLGQGPQFIFQYYEKEERGRGNFPDRFSARQFPNYSSELNVNALLLGDSALYLCASSWAGRSNQPQHFGDGTRLSIL.

The chain is built from TRBV10-3 and TRBJ1-1; the D is unclear. The V and J ends lost 7 bases and 0 bases respectively, with 9 bases between them. Germline CDR1 reads ENHRY; CDR2 reads SYGVKD. This CDR3 has 13 residues. The CDR3 bases are TGTGCCATCAATCGGGGTTTGAACACTGAAGCTTTCTTT. Translation gives CAINRGLNTEAFF.

V gene TRBV11-2 combines with J gene TRBJ2-7; D perhaps matches TRBD2 (5 bases). The CDR3 consists of 15 residues. Germline values: CDR1 SGHAT, CDR2 FQNNGV. V was clipped by 1 base and J by 0 bases, with 10 bases between them. CDR3 DNA sequence: TGTGCCAGCAGCTTAGCTCTGGGGAGCTCCTACGAGCAGTACTTC. Protein sequence: CASSLALGSSYEQYF. The full variable domain, rest sourced from reference TRBV11-2 and TRBJ2-7, is EAGVAQSPRYKIIEKRQSVAFWCNPISGHATLYWYQQILGQGPKLLIQFQNNGVVDDSQLPKDRFSAERLKGVDSTLKIQPAKLEDSAVYLCASSLALGSSYEQYFGPGTRLTVT.